The source of this T cell receptor beta chain is a study of PD-1 blockade in mismatch repair-deficient tumors. To note about this clone: Its target is not known.

Whole-study results and caveats: Tumor-resident clones, often undetectable pretreatment in blood, expanded then contracted after pembrolizumab.

CDR1 is LNHDA and CDR2 is SQIVND in the germline V gene (reference sequence). The length of the CDR3 is 17 residues. V was cut by 6 bases and J by 1 base, with 19 bases left in between. The data were produced by immunoSEQ multiplex PCR, yet TCRdb's version contains in-frame clones alone and is incomplete. Among tens of thousands of clones listed, roughly three quarters were seen once. The sample here was peripheral blood, taken 4 weeks after starting pembrolizumab. The V and J genes are TRBV19 and TRBJ2-1, with D perhaps matching TRBD2 (6 bases). The TCR comes from an adult with mismatch repair-deficient cancer. The CDR3, as DNA: TGTGCCAGTAGGGCCCGAGGTACGGGAGTGTCCTACAATGAGCAGTTCTTC. Its translation: CASRARGTGVSYNEQFF.